This T cell receptor beta chain was identified during a study of shared clonotypes between healthy human individuals. The CDR3 spans 13 residues. Trimming at V came to 9 bases and at J to 4 bases, leaving 6 bases not matched to a gene. Germline-derived CDR1 and CDR2 are MNHEY and SVGAGI. Donors comprised healthy HIV-negative adults lacking recent acute infections or vaccinations. Donors were Caucasian adults residing in Nashville, Tennessee, USA. Genomic DNA, for the unsorted samples, came from tens of millions of PBMCs. Every unsorted PBMC PCR replicate was loaded with 300 ng DNA, some 31,000 T cell genomes. Profiled with immunoSEQ multiplex PCR; TCRdb holds only in-frame clones, not every one. The sample includes about half a million clones, more than 75% of them seen just once.

The gene calls are TRBV6-5 and TRBJ2-5; TRBD2 matches 9 bases. This receptor was obtained from a woman between 40 and 50 years old in good health. Some clones in this sample may be carry-over from other donors' samples. Sequenced sample: PBMCs. The CDR3 coding sequence is TGTGCCAGTTGTGGCGGGAGGGGAGAGACCCAGTACTTC. The encoded protein is CASCGGRGETQYF.